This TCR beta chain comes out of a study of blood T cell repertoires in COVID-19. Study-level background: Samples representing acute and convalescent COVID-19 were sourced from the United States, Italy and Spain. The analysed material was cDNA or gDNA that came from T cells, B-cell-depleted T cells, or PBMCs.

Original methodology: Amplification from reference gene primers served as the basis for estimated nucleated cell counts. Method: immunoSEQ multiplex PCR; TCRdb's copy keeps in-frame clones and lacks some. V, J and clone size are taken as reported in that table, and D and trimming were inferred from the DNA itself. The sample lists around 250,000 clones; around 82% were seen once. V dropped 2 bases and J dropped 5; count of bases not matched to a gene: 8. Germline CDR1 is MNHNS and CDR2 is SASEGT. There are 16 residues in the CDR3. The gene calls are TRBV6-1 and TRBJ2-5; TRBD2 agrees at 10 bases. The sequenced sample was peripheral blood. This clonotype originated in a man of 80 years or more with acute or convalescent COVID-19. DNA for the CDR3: TGTGCCAGCAGTGAATTGAGCGGGGGGGCCGGGGAGACCCAGTACTTC. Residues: CASSELSGGAGETQYF.